This record covers a single TCR beta chain. The data originate from a study of blood T cells in healthy people across ages. Healthy Caucasians from Russia aged roughly 6 to 95 served as donors. Together with a sample-barcoded 5' primer, a J-beta primer mix was included in a second PCR lasting roughly 6 to 12 cycles. No fewer than 3 million CDR3-containing paired-end reads came from each sample. TCRdb re-called the 5' RACE reads with MiXCR, one entry per CDR3 protein. The sample yields hundreds of thousands of distinct CDR3 sequences, roughly three fifths seen once. CDR3 size: 16 residues. V was cut by 1 base and J by 7 bases, with 19 bases left in between. Per the germline V gene, CDR1 is SGHKS and CDR2 is YYEKEE (reference sequence).

This receptor was identified in a middle-aged man in good health. The sample consisted of blood. This chain links TRBV5-5 with TRBJ2-3; no reliable D call. The CDR3 reads CASSLMARGLGNTQYF. CDR3 sequence (DNA): TGTGCCAGCAGCTTGATGGCCCGTGGCTTGGGGAATACGCAGTATTTT.